This passage covers 17 T cell receptor beta chains from one sample sequenced in a study of blood T cell repertoires in COVID-19. The data were produced by immunoSEQ multiplex PCR, yet TCRdb's version contains in-frame clones alone and is incomplete. Of just over 200,000 clones listed, less than 85% are singletons. The sequenced sample consisted of peripheral blood. All receptors derive from an older woman with acute or convalescent COVID-19.

This rearrangement joins TRBV29-1 to TRBJ1-2; 8 nucleotides line up with TRBD1. The V gene end was trimmed by 6 bases and the J gene end by 7 bases; junction bases not matched to a gene: 13. Germline V gene lookup returns CDR1 SQVTM and CDR2 ANQGSEA. The CDR3 length is 14 residues. The CDR3 is CSVDGTGVLGGYTF. CDR3 nucleotides: TGCAGCGTAGACGGGACAGGCGTTTTGGGTGGCTACACCTTC. The full variable domain, with the rest looked up from reference TRBV29-1 and TRBJ1-2, is SAVISQKPSRDICQRGTSLTIQCQVDSQVTMMFWYRQQPGQSLTLIATANQGSEATYESGFVIDKFPISRPNLTFSTLTVSNMSPEDSSIYLCSVDGTGVLGGYTFGSGTRLTVV.

This clone has a handful of counts. V and J are TRBV5-1 and TRBJ1-1, with D unresolved. V was cut by 0 bases and J by 0 bases, with 9 bases left in between. This CDR3 comprises 15 residues. CDR1 and CDR2 (germline): SGHRS, YFSETQ. The CDR3 sequence is CASSLGVAMNTEAFF. The DNA for the CDR3 is TGCGCCAGCAGCTTGGGGGTAGCCATGAACACTGAAGCTTTCTTT. The complete variable domain, with remaining parts taken from reference TRBV5-1 and TRBJ1-1, reads KAGVTQTPRYLIKTRGQQVTLSCSPISGHRSVSWYQQTPGQGLQFLFEYFSETQRNKGNFPGRFSGRQFSNSRSEMNVSTLELGDSALYLCASSLGVAMNTEAFFGQGTRLTVV.

The chain is built from TRBV30 and TRBJ2-3, with TRBD2 identical over 10 bases. The CDR3 covers 17 residues. The V gene end was trimmed by 0 bases and the J gene end by 4 bases; junction bases not matched to a gene: 10. The germline V gene has CDR1 GTSNPN and CDR2 SVGIG (reference sequence). CDR3 sequence (DNA): TGTGCCTGGAGTGTACTCCGGACTAGCGGTTATCCAGATACGCAGTATTTT. Translating it yields CAWSVLRTSGYPDTQYF.

This rearrangement joins TRBV21-1 to TRBJ2-1; TRBD2, the D gene given by the table, was not confirmed from the DNA. TRBV21-1 is a documented pseudogene. The CDR3 runs 18 residues. The CDR3 DNA is TGTGCCAGCAGCAAAGATGGACTAGCGGGAGGCGGCTACAATGAGCAGTTCTTC. Translated: CASSKDGLAGGGYNEQFF.

CDR3 bases: TGTGCCAGCAGCTGGGACTTGAGCACAGATACGCAGTATTTT. It yields the protein CASSWDLSTDTQYF. This chain joins TRBV11-3 and TRBJ2-3, with a tentative D call TRBD2 (6 bases). The germline CDR1 and CDR2 sequences are SGHNT and YENEEA. This CDR3 is built from 14 residues. Trimming stripped 4 bases from V and 0 bases from J, with 8 bases between.

This chain joins TRBV4-2 and TRBJ2-7; 8 positions match TRBD2. Losses at the gene ends were 1 base for V and 0 bases for J; bases not matched to a gene: 8. There are 17 residues in the CDR3. Germline V lookup: CDR1 LGHNA, CDR2 YNFKEQ. The CDR3 is CASSQGVGGEGSYEQYF. The CDR3 coding sequence is TGTGCCAGCAGCCAAGGTGTCGGGGGGGAGGGCTCCTACGAGCAGTACTTC.

The J gene is TRBJ1-2, the V gene TRBV19; D might be TRBD1 (5 bases). The V gene's germline CDR1 is LNHDA and CDR2 SQIVND (reference sequence). CDR3 size: 13 residues. V lost 10 bases and J 5 bases, leaving 17 bases between the germline ends. The chain's CDR3 is CATRGSTLYGYTF. CDR3 bases: TGTGCCACCCGGGGGTCCACTTTATATGGCTACACCTTC.

The V gene is TRBV28, the J gene TRBJ2-7, with a tentative D call TRBD1 (6 bases). This CDR3 has 14 amino acids. Per the germline V gene, CDR1 is MDHEN and CDR2 is SYDVKM. V lost 8 bases to trimming and J lost 7 bases, with 21 bases between them. The CDR3 nucleotides are TGTGCCAGCCCTCCGGCAGGGGCTTCGTATGAGCAGTACTTC. Its translation is CASPPAGASYEQYF.

This chain joins TRBV6-6 and TRBJ1-5; 9 bases map to TRBD1. V was clipped by 4 bases and J by 6 bases; unmatched bases: 10. This CDR3 region has 16 residues. Germline-derived CDR1 and CDR2 are MNHNY and SVGAGI (reference sequence). The CDR3 DNA sequence: TGTGCCAGCAGTTCCAGCCGGGACAGGGTGAGTCAGCCCCAGCATTTT. Translated: CASSSSRDRVSQPQHF.

The count of this clone is one. The chain links TRBV6-2 or TRBV6-3 to TRBJ2-1, with D possibly matching TRBD1 (5 bases). Germline-derived CDR1 and CDR2 are MNHEY and SVGEGT. The CDR3 has 12 residues. V shed 5 bases and J shed 4 bases, with 6 bases lying between them. The CDR3 nucleotides are TGTGCCAGCAGTGACAGTTACAATGAGCAGTTCTTC. Amino acids: CASSDSYNEQFF.

CDR3 protein: CASRPGTENYEQYF. CDR3 DNA: TGCGCCAGCAGGCCCGGGACAGAGAATTACGAGCAGTACTTC. The genes are TRBV23-1 and TRBJ2-7, with 7 bases aligning to TRBD1. TRBV23-1 is identified as an open reading frame with a role that is uncertain. The CDR3 contains 14 residues. Unmatched junction bases numbered 9, after V lost 6 bases and J lost 4 bases.

The V call is TRBV9, the J call TRBJ1-1; 9 bases are shared with TRBD1. The V segment lost 3 bases and the J segment 1 base; nucleotides outside the gene matches: 4. There are 15 residues in the CDR3. Per germline, CDR1 SGDLS and CDR2 YYNGEE. DNA of the CDR3: TGTGCCAGCAGCGGATCGGACAGGGGGAACACTGAAGCTTTCTTT. The encoded protein is CASSGSDRGNTEAFF. Filled out from reference TRBV9 and TRBJ1-1, the complete variable domain reads DSGVTQTPKHLITATGQRVTLRCSPRSGDLSVYWYQQSLDQGLQFLIQYYNGEERAKGNILERFSAQQFPDLHSELNLSSLELGDSALYFCASSGSDRGNTEAFFGQGTRLTVV.

The J gene is TRBJ2-7, the V gene TRBV5-1; D is perhaps TRBD2 (5 bases). The germline CDR1 and CDR2 sequences are SGHRS and YFSETQ. V was pared by 4 bases and J by 1 base, with 9 bases between. The CDR3 runs to 13 residues. The CDR3 bases are TGCGCCAGCAGCCCGAGGGTTTCCTACGAGCAGTACTTC. The encoded protein is CASSPRVSYEQYF.

This clone was observed a single time. The chain is built from TRBV19 and TRBJ1-2, with TRBD1 matching 12 bases. Germline V CDR1 and CDR2: LNHDA, SQIVND (reference sequence). The V gene end was trimmed by 5 bases and the J gene end by 3 bases; junction bases not matched to a gene: 4. The CDR3 spans 15 residues. DNA of the CDR3: TGTGCCAGTAGTGCAGGGACAGGGGGCGACTATGGCTACACCTTC. It codes for CASSAGTGGDYGYTF.

The CDR3 DNA reads TGTGCCATCAGCGGGGGGGGGCAGAGCTCCTACAATGAGCAGTTCTTC. Translation: CAISGGGQSSYNEQFF. The rearrangement uses TRBV10-3 and TRBJ2-1, with 8 nucleotides matching TRBD2. Germline V gene lookup returns CDR1 ENHRY and CDR2 SYGVKD. V was pared by 6 bases and J by 0 bases, with 7 bases of the junction left unmatched. The CDR3 spans 16 residues.

V gene TRBV20-1 combines with J gene TRBJ1-2; D is uncertain. V was pared by 3 bases and J by 2 bases, with 7 bases between. The CDR3 covers 12 residues. Germline-derived CDR1 and CDR2 are DFQATT and SNEGSKA (reference sequence). The chain's CDR3 is CSASGTNYGYTF. The CDR3 DNA sequence: TGCAGTGCTAGTGGTACAAACTATGGCTACACCTTC.

The chain links TRBV19 to TRBJ2-7, with TRBD2 identical over 12 bases. The CDR3 length is 15 residues. Germline V gene sequence: CDR1 LNHDA, CDR2 SQIVND (reference sequence). Unmatched junction bases numbered 17, after V lost 8 bases and J lost 12 bases. The CDR3 DNA reads TGTGCCAGTTATTTTAGTCGACTAGCGGGAGCCTTTGGGTACTTC. Translating it yields CASYFSRLAGAFGYF.